This TCR beta chain derives from a study of metastatic and nonmetastatic thyroid tumors. Study overall: Repertoire data that came from the blood and tumor or nodule tissue of malignant and benign thyroid patients were compared. General study findings and limits: For both blood and tumor, malignant thyroid tumors reportedly showed significantly higher TCR beta diversity than benign nodules did.

Thyroid surgery was performed in patients who had received no treatment beforehand. Study processing details: CDR3 was compared across clinicopathological groups, and the resulting differences were used to build a distant-metastasis classifier for papillary thyroid cancer. With MiXCR, TCRdb reprocessed the PCR reads. TCRdb, not the original authors, processed these V and J calls. The table has roughly 40,000 clones, approximately 15% seen once; the top ten hold 20% to 25%. This clone was detected a few times. The antigen is undetermined. This may come from a read error, since a much larger clone is one base off. The clonotype originates from a female donor with papillary thyroid cancer or a benign thyroid nodule (not recorded which). Some clones in this sample may be carry-over from other donors' samples. The sample comprised blood.

Here the CDR3 DNA reads TGTGCCAGCAGCTTGGAGGGGCGGGACCCCTACGATCAGTACTTC. Translation: CASSLEGRDPYDQYF. The V gene is TRBV5-8, the J gene TRBJ2-7; maybe TRBD2 (6 bases). This CDR3 spans 15 amino acids. Per germline, CDR1 SGHTS and CDR2 YDEGEE.